This T cell receptor (beta chain) comes out of a study of shared clonotypes between healthy human individuals. Positive CCR7 selection of CD45RO-negative cells yielded the naive CD8 cells, and terminally differentiated effector memory CD45RA+ cells were excluded. This CDR3 has 16 residues. From germline, CDR1 is SEHNR and CDR2 FQNEAQ (reference sequence). V lost 1 base, J lost 0 bases, and 13 bases lay in between. Profiling relied on immunoSEQ multiplex PCR, and the TCRdb table lists in-frame clones only, not all of them. The top ten clones hold 0.2% to 0.25% of a sample with over 750,000 clones, 96% of them seen once.

The J gene is TRBJ2-7, the V gene TRBV7-9; a weak D match, TRBD2 (5 bases). The source of this sequence is a man younger than 40 in good health. The sequenced sample consisted of naive CD8+ T cells sorted from blood. The CDR3 DNA follows: TGTGCCAGCAGCTTAGTCGACGGACTGAGCTCCTACGAGCAGTACTTC. Translating gives CASSLVDGLSSYEQYF.